The rows below give T cell receptor beta chains drawn from one sample of a study of radiotherapy plus CTLA-4 blockade in lung cancer. Only in-frame clones appear in the TCRdb table, and some are missing; sequencing was by immunoSEQ multiplex PCR. The sample gives about 46,000 clones, roughly 77% of which show up once; roughly 8.5% is in the top ten. Source: peripheral blood, taken from a patient treated with radiotherapy plus ipilimumab. The source of these receptors is a human donor with non-small cell lung cancer who had a complete response to radiotherapy plus ipilimumab. The CDR3 runs from the conserved cysteine through the conserved F or W. D genes are given only for firm matches. Clone size appears in some rows only: once, few, many, or a class for an expanded clone.

d_call	v_call	j_call	clone_size	cdr3_aa	cdr3_nt
.	TRBV5-8	TRBJ1-6	few	CASSLAQINSPLHF	TGTGCCAGCAGCTTGGCACAGATCAATTCACCCCTCCACTTT
.	TRBV11-3	TRBJ1-1	.	CASSLASRGEAFF	TGTGCCAGCAGCTTAGCCTCCCGAGGTGAAGCTTTCTTT
.	TRBV7-9	TRBJ1-2	.	CASSPTGAGTTYTF	TGTGCCAGCAGCCCCACCGGTGCAGGGACAACCTACACCTTC
TRBD1	TRBV19	TRBJ1-1	few	CASRQGGNTEAFF	TGTGCCAGCCGACAGGGGGGGAACACTGAAGCTTTCTTT
.	TRBV6-6	TRBJ1-3	.	CASRTGNLIGNTIYF	TGTGCCAGCCGGACGGGAAACCTGATTGGAAACACCATATATTTT
.	TRBV13	TRBJ1-2	.	CASSSNRDGYTF	TGTGCCAGCAGCTCGAACAGGGATGGCTACACCTTC
.	TRBV2	TRBJ1-4	.	CASSVDTYATNEKLFF	TGTGCCAGCAGTGTCGACACCTATGCAACTAATGAAAAACTGTTTTTT
TRBD1	TRBV11-2	TRBJ1-2	.	CASSSEQGGEYGYTF	TGTGCCAGCAGCTCGGAACAGGGGGGGGAATATGGCTACACCTTC
.	TRBV2	TRBJ1-2	.	CASSEFTRMGGYTF	TGTGCCAGCAGTGAATTTACGAGGATGGGTGGCTACACCTTC
.	TRBV6-6	TRBJ1-4	.	CASIRGLSNEKLFF	TGTGCCAGCATCCGAGGGCTTTCTAATGAAAAACTGTTTTTT
.	TRBV27	TRBJ2-5	.	CASSTSGEETQYF	TGTGCCAGCAGCACCTCCGGGGAAGAGACCCAGTACTTC
TRBD2	TRBV11-3	TRBJ2-1	.	CASSLDRVAGSYNEQFF	TGTGCCAGCAGCTTAGATCGGGTAGCGGGGTCCTACAATGAGCAGTTCTTC
.	TRBV7-8	TRBJ2-1	.	CASSLAAGFTRGSYNEQFF	TGTGCCAGCAGCTTAGCAGCGGGCTTCACTAGGGGATCCTACAATGAGCAGTTCTTC
TRBD1	TRBV11-3	TRBJ1-3	.	CASSGQGGFSGNTIYF	TGTGCCAGCAGCGGACAGGGTGGTTTCTCTGGAAACACCATATATTTT
TRBD1	TRBV5-1	TRBJ2-7	once	CASSLGQGSREQYF	TGCGCCAGCAGCTTAGGACAGGGGTCTAGGGAGCAGTACTTC
TRBD1	TRBV5-4	TRBJ1-3	once	CASSKDRGFGSGNTIYF	TGTGCCAGCAGCAAGGACAGGGGTTTTGGTTCTGGAAACACCATATATTTT
TRBD2	TRBV11-3	TRBJ2-3	.	CASSLGAGADTQYF	TGTGCCAGCAGCTTAGGAGCGGGAGCAGATACGCAGTATTTT
.	TRBV7-8	TRBJ2-2	once	CASSLTAGELFF	TGTGCCAGCAGCTTAACGGCCGGGGAGCTGTTTTTT
TRBD1	TRBV9	TRBJ1-6	.	CASSDRPGQSSYNSPLHF	TGTGCCAGCAGCGATCGACCGGGACAGAGCTCCTATAATTCACCCCTCCACTTT
.	TRBV19	TRBJ1-1	.	CASSMTARGTEAFF	TGTGCCAGTAGTATGACGGCCAGGGGAACTGAAGCTTTCTTT